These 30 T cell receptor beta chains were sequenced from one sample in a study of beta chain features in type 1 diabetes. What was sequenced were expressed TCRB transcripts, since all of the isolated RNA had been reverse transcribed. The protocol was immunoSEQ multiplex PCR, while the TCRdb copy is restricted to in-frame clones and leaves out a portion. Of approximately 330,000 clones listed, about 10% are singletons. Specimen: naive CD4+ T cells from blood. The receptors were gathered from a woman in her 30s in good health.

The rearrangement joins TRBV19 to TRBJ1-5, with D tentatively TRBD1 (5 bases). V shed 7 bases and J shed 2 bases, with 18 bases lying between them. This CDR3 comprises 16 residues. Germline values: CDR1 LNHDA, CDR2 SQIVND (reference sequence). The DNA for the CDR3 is TGTGCCAGTACCCCCTTTGGGACTTACCGCAATCAGCCCCAGCATTTT. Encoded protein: CASTPFGTYRNQPQHF.

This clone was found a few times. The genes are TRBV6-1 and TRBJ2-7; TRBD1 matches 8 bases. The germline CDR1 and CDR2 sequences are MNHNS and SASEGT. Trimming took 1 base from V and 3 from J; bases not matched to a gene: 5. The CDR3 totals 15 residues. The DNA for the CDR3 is TGTGCCAGCAGTGAAGGGACAGGGAGTAGCTACGAGCAGTACTTC. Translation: CASSEGTGSSYEQYF.

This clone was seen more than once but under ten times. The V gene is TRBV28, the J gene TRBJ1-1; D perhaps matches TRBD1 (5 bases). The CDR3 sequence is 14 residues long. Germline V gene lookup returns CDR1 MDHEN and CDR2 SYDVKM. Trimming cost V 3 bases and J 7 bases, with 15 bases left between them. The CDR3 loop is CASSFSRRGLEAFF. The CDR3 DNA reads TGTGCCAGCAGTTTTTCTCGGAGGGGACTTGAAGCTTTCTTT.

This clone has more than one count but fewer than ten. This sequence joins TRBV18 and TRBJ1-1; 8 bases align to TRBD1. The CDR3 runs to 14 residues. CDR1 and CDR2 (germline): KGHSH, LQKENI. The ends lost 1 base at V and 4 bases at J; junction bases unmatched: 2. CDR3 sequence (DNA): TGTGCCAGCTCACCACTGGGACAGGCCACTGAAGCTTTCTTT. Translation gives CASSPLGQATEAFF.

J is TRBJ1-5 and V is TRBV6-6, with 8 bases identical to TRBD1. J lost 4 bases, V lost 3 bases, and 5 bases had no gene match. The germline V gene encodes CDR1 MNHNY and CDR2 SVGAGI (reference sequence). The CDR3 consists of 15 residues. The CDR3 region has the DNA TGTGCCAGCAGTTATCTGGGACAGGAAAATCAGCCCCAGCATTTT. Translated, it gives CASSYLGQENQPQHF.

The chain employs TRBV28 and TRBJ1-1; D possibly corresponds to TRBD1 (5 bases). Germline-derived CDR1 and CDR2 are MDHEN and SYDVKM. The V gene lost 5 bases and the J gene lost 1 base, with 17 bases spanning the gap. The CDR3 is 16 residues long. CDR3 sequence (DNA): TGTGCCAGCAGTCCTAGCGTGGGGCAGGCGAACACTGAAGCTTTCTTT. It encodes CASSPSVGQANTEAFF.

CDR3 sequence reads: CASSSHTDTQYF. CDR3 sequence (DNA): TGTGCCAGCAGCTCCCACACAGATACGCAGTATTTT. The chain uses TRBV11-2 and TRBJ2-3; D is unclear. The CDR3 is made up of 12 amino acids. Germline V gene sequence: CDR1 SGHAT, CDR2 FQNNGV. Deletions cut 4 bases from V and 2 bases from J, with 4 bases between. Drawing the rest from reference TRBV11-2 and TRBJ2-3, the complete variable domain is EAGVAQSPRYKIIEKRQSVAFWCNPISGHATLYWYQQILGQGPKLLIQFQNNGVVDDSQLPKDRFSAERLKGVDSTLKIQPAKLEDSAVYLCASSSHTDTQYFGPGTRLTVL.

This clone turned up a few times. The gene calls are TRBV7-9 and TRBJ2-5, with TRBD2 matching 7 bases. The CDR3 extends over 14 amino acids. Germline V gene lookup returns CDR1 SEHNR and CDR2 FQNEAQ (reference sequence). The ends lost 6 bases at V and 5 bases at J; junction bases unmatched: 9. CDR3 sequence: CASRTGTNTETQYF. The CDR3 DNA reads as TGTGCCAGCAGGACCGGGACTAACACGGAGACCCAGTACTTC.

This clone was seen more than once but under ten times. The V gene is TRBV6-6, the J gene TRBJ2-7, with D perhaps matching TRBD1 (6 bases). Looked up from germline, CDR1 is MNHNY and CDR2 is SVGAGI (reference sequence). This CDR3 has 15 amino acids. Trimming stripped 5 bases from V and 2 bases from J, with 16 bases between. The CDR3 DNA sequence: TGTGCCAGCAGTCCCACGGACAGTCCGCCCTACGAGCAGTACTTC. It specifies CASSPTDSPPYEQYF.

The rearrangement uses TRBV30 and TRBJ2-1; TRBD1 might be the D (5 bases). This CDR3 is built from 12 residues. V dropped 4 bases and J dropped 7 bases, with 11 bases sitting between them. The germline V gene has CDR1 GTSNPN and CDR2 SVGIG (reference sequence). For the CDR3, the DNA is TGTGCCTGGACTACGCAGGGTAATGAGCAGTTCTTC. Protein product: CAWTTQGNEQFF.

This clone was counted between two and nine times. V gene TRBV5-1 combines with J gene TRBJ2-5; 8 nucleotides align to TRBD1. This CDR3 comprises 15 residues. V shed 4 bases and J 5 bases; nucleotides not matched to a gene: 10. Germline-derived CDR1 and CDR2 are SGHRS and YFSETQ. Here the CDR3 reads CASSEEGQGRETQYF. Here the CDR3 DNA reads TGCGCCAGCAGCGAGGAAGGACAGGGTCGTGAGACCCAGTACTTC.

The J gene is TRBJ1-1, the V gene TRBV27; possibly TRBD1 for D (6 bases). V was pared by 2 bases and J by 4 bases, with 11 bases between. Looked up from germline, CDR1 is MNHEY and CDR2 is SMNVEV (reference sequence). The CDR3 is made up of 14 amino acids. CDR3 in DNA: TGTGCCAGCAGTTTAATGGGGGCCTCCACTGAAGCTTTCTTT. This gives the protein CASSLMGASTEAFF.

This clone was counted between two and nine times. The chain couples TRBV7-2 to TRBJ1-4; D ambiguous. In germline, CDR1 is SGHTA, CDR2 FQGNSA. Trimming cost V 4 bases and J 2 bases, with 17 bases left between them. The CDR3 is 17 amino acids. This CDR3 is CASSYAAGLGTNEKLFF. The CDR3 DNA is TGTGCCAGCAGCTATGCGGCGGGTCTGGGCACTAATGAAAAACTGTTTTTT.

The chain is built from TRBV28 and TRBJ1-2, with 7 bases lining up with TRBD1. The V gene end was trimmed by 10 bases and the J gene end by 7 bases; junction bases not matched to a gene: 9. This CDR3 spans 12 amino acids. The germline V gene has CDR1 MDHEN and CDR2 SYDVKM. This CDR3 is CAIRGTDSGYTF. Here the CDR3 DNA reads TGTGCCATCCGCGGGACAGACTCTGGCTACACCTTC.

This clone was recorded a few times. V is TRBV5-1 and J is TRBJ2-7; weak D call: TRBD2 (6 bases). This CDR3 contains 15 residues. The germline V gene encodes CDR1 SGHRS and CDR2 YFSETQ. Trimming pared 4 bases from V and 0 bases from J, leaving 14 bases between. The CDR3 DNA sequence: TGCGCCAGCAGCCCCGGACGGGAGTTCTCCTACGAGCAGTACTTC. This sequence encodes CASSPGREFSYEQYF.

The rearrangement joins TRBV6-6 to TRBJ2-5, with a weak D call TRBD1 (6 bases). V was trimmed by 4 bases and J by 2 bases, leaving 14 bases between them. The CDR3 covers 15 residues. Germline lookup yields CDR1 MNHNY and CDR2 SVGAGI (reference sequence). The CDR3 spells CASSFEPGVQETQYF. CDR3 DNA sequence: TGTGCCAGCAGTTTCGAACCAGGGGTTCAAGAGACCCAGTACTTC.

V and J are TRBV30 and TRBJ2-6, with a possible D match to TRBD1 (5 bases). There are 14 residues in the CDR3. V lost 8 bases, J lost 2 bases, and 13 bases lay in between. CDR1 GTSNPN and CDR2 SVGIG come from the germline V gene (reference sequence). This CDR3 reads CARTRQTGANVLTF. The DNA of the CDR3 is TGTGCCCGTACCCGACAGACTGGGGCCAACGTCCTGACTTTC.

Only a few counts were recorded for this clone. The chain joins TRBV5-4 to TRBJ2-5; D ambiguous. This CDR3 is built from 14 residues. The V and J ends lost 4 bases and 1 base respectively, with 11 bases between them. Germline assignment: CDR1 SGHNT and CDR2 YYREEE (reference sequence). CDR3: CASSPVMAQETQYF. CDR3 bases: TGTGCCAGCAGCCCCGTTATGGCCCAAGAGACCCAGTACTTC.

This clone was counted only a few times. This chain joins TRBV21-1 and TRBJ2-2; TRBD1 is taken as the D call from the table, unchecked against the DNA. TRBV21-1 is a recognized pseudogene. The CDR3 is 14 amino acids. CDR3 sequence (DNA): TGTGCCAGCAAACAGTCCCCAAATTCCGGGGAGCTGTTTTTT. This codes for CASKQSPNSGELFF.

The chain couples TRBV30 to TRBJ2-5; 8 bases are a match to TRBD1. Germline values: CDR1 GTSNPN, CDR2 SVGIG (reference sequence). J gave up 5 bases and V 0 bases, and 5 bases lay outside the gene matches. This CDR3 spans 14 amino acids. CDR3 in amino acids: CAWSVAGGWETQYF. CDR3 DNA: TGTGCCTGGAGTGTGGCAGGGGGCTGGGAGACCCAGTACTTC. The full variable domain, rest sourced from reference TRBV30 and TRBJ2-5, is SQTIHQWPATLVQPVGSPLSLECTVEGTSNPNLYWYRQAAGRGLQLLFYSVGIGQISSEVPQNLSASRPQDRQFILSSKKLLLSDSGFYLCAWSVAGGWETQYFGPGTRLLVL.

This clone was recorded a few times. This CDR3 reads CASSLALADYNEQFF. Here the CDR3 DNA reads TGTGCCAGCAGCTTAGCGTTAGCGGATTACAATGAGCAGTTCTTC. The rearrangement uses TRBV7-9 and TRBJ2-1; D is possibly TRBD2 (6 bases). V dropped 0 bases and J dropped 4 bases, with 10 bases sitting between them. The CDR3 consists of 15 residues. Germline V gives CDR1 SEHNR, CDR2 FQNEAQ (reference sequence).

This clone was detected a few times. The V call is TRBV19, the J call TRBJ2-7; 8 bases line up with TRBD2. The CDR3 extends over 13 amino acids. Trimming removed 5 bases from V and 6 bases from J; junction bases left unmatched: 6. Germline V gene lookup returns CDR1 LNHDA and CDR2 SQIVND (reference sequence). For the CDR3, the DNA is TGTGCCAGTAGTGAGGTGCTAGCGGGCGAGCAGTACTTC. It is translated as CASSEVLAGEQYF.

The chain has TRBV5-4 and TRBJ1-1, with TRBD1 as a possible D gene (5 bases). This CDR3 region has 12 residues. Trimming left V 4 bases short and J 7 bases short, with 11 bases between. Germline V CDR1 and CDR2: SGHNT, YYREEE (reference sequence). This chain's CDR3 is CASSLDTGEAFF. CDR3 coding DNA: TGTGCCAGCAGCCTTGACACAGGTGAAGCTTTCTTT.

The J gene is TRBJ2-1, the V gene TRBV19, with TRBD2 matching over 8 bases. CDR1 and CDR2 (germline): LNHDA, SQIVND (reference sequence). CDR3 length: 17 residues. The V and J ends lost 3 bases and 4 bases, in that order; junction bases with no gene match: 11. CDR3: CASSITRSGRRYNEQFF. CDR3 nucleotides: TGTGCCAGTAGTATCACACGGAGCGGGAGACGTTACAATGAGCAGTTCTTC.

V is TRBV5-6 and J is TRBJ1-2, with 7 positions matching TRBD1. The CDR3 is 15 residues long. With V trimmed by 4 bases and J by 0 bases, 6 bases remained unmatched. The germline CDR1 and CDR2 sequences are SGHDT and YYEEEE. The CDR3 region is CASSLFDRANYGYTF. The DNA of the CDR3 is TGTGCCAGCAGCCTATTCGACAGGGCTAACTATGGCTACACCTTC.

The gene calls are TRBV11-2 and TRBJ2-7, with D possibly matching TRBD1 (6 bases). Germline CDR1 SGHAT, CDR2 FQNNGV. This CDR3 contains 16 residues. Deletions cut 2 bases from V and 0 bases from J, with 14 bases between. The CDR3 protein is CASSLRRDIGSYEQYF. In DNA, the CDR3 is TGTGCCAGCAGCTTAAGACGGGACATCGGCTCCTACGAGCAGTACTTC.

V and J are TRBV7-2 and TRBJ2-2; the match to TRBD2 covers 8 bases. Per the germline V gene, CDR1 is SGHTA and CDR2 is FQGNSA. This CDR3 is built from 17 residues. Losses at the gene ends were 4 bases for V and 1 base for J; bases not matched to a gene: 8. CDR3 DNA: TGTGCCAGCAGCTCACCCAGCGGGAGAGGGAACACCGGGGAGCTGTTTTTT. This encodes CASSSPSGRGNTGELFF. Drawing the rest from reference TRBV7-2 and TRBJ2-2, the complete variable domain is GAGVSQSPSNKVTEKGKDVELRCDPISGHTALYWYRQSLGQGLEFLIYFQGNSAPDKSGLPSDRFSAERTGGSVSTLTIQRTQQEDSAVYLCASSSPSGRGNTGELFFGEGSRLTVL.

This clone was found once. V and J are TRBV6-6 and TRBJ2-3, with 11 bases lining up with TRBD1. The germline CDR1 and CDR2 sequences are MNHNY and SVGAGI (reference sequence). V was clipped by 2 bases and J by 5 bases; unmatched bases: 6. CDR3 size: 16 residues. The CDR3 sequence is CASSYPWTGGQDTQYF. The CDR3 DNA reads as TGTGCCAGCAGTTACCCATGGACAGGGGGCCAAGATACGCAGTATTTT.

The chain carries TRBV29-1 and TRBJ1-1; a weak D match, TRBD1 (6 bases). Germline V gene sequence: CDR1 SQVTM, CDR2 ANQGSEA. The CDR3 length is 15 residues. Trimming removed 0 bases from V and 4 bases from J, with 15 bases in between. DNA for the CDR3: TGCAGCGTTGAAGAAGGAGCGGGGGGCGGCACTGAAGCTTTCTTT. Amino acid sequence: CSVEEGAGGGTEAFF.

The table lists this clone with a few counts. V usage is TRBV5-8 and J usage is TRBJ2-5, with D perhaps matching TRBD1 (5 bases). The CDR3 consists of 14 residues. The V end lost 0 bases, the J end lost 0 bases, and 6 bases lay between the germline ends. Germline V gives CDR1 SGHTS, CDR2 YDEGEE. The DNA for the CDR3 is TGTGCCAGCAGCTTGGGACAGAACCAAGAGACCCAGTACTTC. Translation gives CASSLGQNQETQYF.